This entry is about one T cell receptor (beta chain). The data were obtained in a study of blood T cell repertoires in COVID-19. For the study at large: Some COVID-19 samples were acute and others convalescent; all came from the United States, Italy and Spain. Nucleic acid was either cDNA or gDNA, and it came from T cells, B-cell-depleted T cells, or PBMCs.

The V end was cut by 0 bases, the J end by 5 bases, with 17 bases between. Germline loops: CDR1 SGHRS, CDR2 YFSETQ. The CDR3 is made up of 16 amino acids. In the study's own analysis: Amplified reference gene primers provided the basis for estimating nucleated cell counts. The assay was immunoSEQ multiplex PCR, and TCRdb's table has in-frame clones only and misses some. The V and J calls and clone size come from that table; D and trimming were worked out from the DNA. The repertoire holds under 15,000 clones, with roughly 88% as singletons. The gene calls are TRBV5-1 and TRBJ2-5, with D unresolved. The sequence derives from a human donor in a cohort sampled during active COVID-19. The sequencing sample was made of peripheral blood. CDR3 coding DNA: TGCGCCAGCAGCTTGGCCGAACCCTTCACCGGTGAGACCCAGTACTTC. This translates into CASSLAEPFTGETQYF.